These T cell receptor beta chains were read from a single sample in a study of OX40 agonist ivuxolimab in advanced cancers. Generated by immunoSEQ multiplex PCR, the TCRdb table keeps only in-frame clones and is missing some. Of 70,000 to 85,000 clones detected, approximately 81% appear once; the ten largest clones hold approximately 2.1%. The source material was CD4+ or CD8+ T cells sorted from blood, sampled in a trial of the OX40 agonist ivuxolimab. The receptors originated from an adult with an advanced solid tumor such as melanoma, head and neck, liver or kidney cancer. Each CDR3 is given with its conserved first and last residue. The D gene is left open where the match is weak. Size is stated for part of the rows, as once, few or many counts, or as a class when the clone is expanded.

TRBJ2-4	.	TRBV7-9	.	TGTGCCAGCAGCTTATTGGACATCACTATAGCCAAAAACATTCAGTACTTC	CASSLLDITIAKNIQYF
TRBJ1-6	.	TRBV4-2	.	TGTGCCAGCAGCCAAGAGGCGAGCTCCTATAATTCACCCCTCCACTTT	CASSQEASSYNSPLHF
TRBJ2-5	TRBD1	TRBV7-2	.	TGTGCCAGCAGCCTGGGACAGAAAGAGACCCAGTACTTC	CASSLGQKETQYF
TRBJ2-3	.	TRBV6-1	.	TGTGCCAGCACCTCGGTAGCAGCTAGCACAGATACGCAGTATTTT	CASTSVAASTDTQYF
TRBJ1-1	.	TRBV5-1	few	TGCGCCAGCAGCCGAATGGGAAGTGCAGTAAACACTGAAGCTTTCTTT	CASSRMGSAVNTEAFF
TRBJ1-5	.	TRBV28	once	TGTGCCAGCAGTTTACAGGGTAGTCAGCCCCAGCATTTT	CASSLQGSQPQHF
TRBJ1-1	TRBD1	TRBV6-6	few	TGTGCCACCGGTGGGACAGGAAAAATCAACACTGAAGCTTTCTTT	CATGGTGKINTEAFF
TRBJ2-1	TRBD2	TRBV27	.	TGTGCCAGCACCAAAGCCCAAAAACTAGCGGGGGCAGGTGAGCAGTTCTTC	CASTKAQKLAGAGEQFF
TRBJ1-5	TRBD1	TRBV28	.	TGTGCCAGCAGTTCGACAGGGAGCAATCAGCCCCAGCATTTT	CASSSTGSNQPQHF
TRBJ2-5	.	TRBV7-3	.	TGTGCCAGCAGCCCGTCGGAGGGGGGACAGACCCAGTACTTC	CASSPSEGGQTQYF
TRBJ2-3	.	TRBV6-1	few	TGTGCCAGCACTTTTGGAGCTAGCACAGATACGCAGTATTTT	CASTFGASTDTQYF
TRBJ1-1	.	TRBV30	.	TGTGCCTGGAGATGGGGGAGTGGGAACACTGAAGCTTTCTTT	CAWRWGSGNTEAFF
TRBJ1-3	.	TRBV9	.	TGTGCCAGCAGCACGGTAGGGACGGGTGGAAACACCATATATTTT	CASSTVGTGGNTIYF
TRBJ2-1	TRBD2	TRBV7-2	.	TGTGCCAGCAGCTTAAATCAGCGGGGGAAGCAGTTCTTC	CASSLNQRGKQFF
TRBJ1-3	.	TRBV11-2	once	TGTGCCAGCAGCTTAGATCAGGTCTCTGGAAACACCATATATTTT	CASSLDQVSGNTIYF
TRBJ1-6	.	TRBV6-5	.	TGTGCCACGGGGGACACCCTCACCTCACCCCTCCACTTT	CATGDTLTSPLHF
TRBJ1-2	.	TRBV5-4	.	TGTGCCAGCAGCTTGGACACCCGTCGCCCCACCTTC	CASSLDTRRPTF
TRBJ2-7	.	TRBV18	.	TGTGCCAGCTCACCGCCGAACGGAGGGGGAAGGGGCGAGCAGTACTTC	CASSPPNGGGRGEQYF
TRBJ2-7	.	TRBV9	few	TGTGCCAGCAGCGTAGGGACGGCTATCTACGAGCAGTACTTC	CASSVGTAIYEQYF
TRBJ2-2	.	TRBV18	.	TGTGCCAGCTCGGACATGAACACCGGGGAGCTGTTTTTT	CASSDMNTGELFF
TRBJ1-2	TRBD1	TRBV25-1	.	TGTGCCAGCAGTGATACCGGGACAGCTAACTATGGCTACACCTTC	CASSDTGTANYGYTF
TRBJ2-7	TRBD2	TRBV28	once	TGTGCCAGCAGCCTTGGGACTAGCGGTACCTACGAGCAGTACTTC	CASSLGTSGTYEQYF
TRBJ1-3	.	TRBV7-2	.	TGTGCCAGCAGCTTAGACGCCCAGGGGTGGTTCGGAAACACCATATATTTT	CASSLDAQGWFGNTIYF
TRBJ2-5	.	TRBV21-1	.	TGTGCCAGCAGCATGAGGGGGAGGGAGACCCAGTACTTC	CASSMRGRETQYF
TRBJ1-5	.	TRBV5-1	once	TGCGCCAGCAGCCCGGTTCCGACAGGAAGCAATCAGCCCCAGCATTTT	CASSPVPTGSNQPQHF
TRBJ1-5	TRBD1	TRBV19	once	TGTGCCAGTAGTATTGGACAGGCAGGCGGTCAGCCCCAGCATTTT	CASSIGQAGGQPQHF
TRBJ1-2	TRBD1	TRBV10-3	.	TGTGCCATCATGAAGCAGGGGGATGGCTACACCTTC	CAIMKQGDGYTF
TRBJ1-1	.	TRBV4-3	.	TGCGCCAGCAGCCTGTACCCGAGGGGGGCCATGAACACTGAAGCTTTCTTT	CASSLYPRGAMNTEAFF
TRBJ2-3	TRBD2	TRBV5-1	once	TGCGCCAGCAGCTGGGGACTAGCGGGGCCCACAGATACGCAGTATTTT	CASSWGLAGPTDTQYF
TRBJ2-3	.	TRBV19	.	TGTGCCAGTAGTATCACTAGCAGAGGGGCAGATACGCAGTATTTT	CASSITSRGADTQYF
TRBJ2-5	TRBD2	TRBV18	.	TGTGCCAGCTCACCAGGCGGGGGGACCCAAGAGACCCAGTACTTC	CASSPGGGTQETQYF
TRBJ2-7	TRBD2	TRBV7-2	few	TGTGCCAGCAGCTACCCTAGCGGGATTTCCTACGAGCAGTACTTC	CASSYPSGISYEQYF
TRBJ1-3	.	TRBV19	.	TGTGCCAGTAGCAACAGGCCTCCCTCTGGAAACACCATATATTTT	CASSNRPPSGNTIYF
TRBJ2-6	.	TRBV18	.	TGTGCCAGCTCACCAGTCTCTGGGGCCAACGTCCTGACTTTC	CASSPVSGANVLTF
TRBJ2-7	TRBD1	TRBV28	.	TGTGCCAGCAGTCCCCTCGACAGGGCCTCCTACGAGCAGTACTTC	CASSPLDRASYEQYF
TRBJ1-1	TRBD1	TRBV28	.	TGTGCCAGCAGTCAATGGACAGGGGAGAACACTGAAGCTTTCTTT	CASSQWTGENTEAFF
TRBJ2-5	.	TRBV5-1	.	TGCGCCAGCAGTGGTGGACCTCAAGAGACCCAGTACTTC	CASSGGPQETQYF
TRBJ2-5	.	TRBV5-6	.	TGTGCCAGCAGCTTGGCGGGTGGGACCCAGTACTTC	CASSLAGGTQYF
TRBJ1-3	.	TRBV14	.	TGTGCCAGCTCGGGGGGAAACACCATATATTTT	CASSGGNTIYF
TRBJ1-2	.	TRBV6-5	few	TGTGCCAGCAGTTACTCGAGTTTCACTTCTAACTATGGCTACACCTTC	CASSYSSFTSNYGYTF
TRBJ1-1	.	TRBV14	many	TGTGCCAGCAGCCCGCCCCGGGGGAAGGGCACTGAAGCTTTCTTT	CASSPPRGKGTEAFF
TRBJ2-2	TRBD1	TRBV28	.	TGTGCCAGCAGTGCCCACGGGACAGGGGGAGGAAGGCCCGGGGAGCTGTTTTTT	CASSAHGTGGGRPGELFF
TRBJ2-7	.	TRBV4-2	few	TGTGCCAGCAGCGGTAGCAGGAGGCAGGAGCAGTACTTC	CASSGSRRQEQYF